This T cell receptor (beta chain) is from a study of T-cell reconstitution after alpha-beta-depleted transplantation in children. The germline gives CDR1 KGHSH, CDR2 LQKENI. The CDR3 consists of 15 residues. Trimming shortened V by 0 bases and J by 8 bases, and 13 bases separated the two germline ends. Unique molecular identifiers were used to barcode this TCRbeta library. TCRdb recomputed calls from the PCR reads with MiXCR, one row per CDR3 protein. The repertoire includes hundreds of thousands of distinct CDR3 sequences, roughly 15% of them detected once, and 1.1% sits in the top ten. This TCR derives from a human donor who donated a stem cell graft to a child with acute myeloid leukemia. The starting material was PBMCs from the stem cell graft donor, obtained from the stem cell graft. This chain connects TRBV18 to TRBJ2-2; D possibly corresponds to TRBD2 (6 bases). The CDR3 loop reads CASSPPPAGRGELFF. The CDR3 coding sequence is TGTGCCAGCTCACCACCGCCAGCGGGTCGGGGGGAGCTGTTTTTT.